This T cell receptor beta chain was sequenced during a study of blood T cell repertoires in COVID-19. Study context: COVID-19 samples, acute and convalescent, were from the United States, Italy and Spain.

The CDR3 has 16 residues. The junction had 8 bases not matched to a gene; V was cut back by 4 bases and J by 5 bases. Germline V gene data show CDR1 as MDHEN and CDR2 as SYDVKM. TCRdb keeps only in-frame clones here, not all; method: immunoSEQ multiplex PCR. Of 120,000 or so clones detected, around 77% appear once; the ten largest clones hold 16%. The chain is built from TRBV28 and TRBJ2-4; 10 nucleotides align to TRBD1. The sequence derives from a man in his sixties with active or convalescent COVID-19. Sequencing input: peripheral blood. The CDR3 region is CASSSLGQGMENIQYF. The CDR3 nucleotides are TGTGCCAGCAGTTCCCTGGGACAGGGGATGGAAAACATTCAGTACTTC.